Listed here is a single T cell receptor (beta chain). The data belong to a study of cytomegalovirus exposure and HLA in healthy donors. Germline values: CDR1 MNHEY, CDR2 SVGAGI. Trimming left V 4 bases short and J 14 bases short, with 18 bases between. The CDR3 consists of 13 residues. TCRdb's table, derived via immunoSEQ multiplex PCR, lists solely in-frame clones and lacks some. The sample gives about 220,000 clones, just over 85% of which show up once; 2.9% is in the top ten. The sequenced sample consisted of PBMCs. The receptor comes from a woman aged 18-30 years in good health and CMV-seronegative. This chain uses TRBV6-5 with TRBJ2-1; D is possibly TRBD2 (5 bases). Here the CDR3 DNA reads TGTGCCAGCAGTTCCCAGCGGAGCGCCGGGGAGTTCTTC. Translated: CASSSQRSAGEFF.